These 27 T cell receptor beta chains were all obtained from the same sample, sequenced in a study of OX40 agonist ivuxolimab in advanced cancers. Produced via immunoSEQ multiplex PCR; TCRdb's table is partial and in-frame only. The sample holds about 100,000 clones, roughly 91% seen once. The source material was CD4+ or CD8+ T cells sorted from blood, sampled in a trial of the OX40 agonist ivuxolimab. These receptors originate from an adult with an advanced solid tumor such as melanoma, head and neck, liver or kidney cancer.

The J gene is TRBJ2-3, the V gene TRBV5-1, with 11 bases identical to TRBD1. V trimming: 5 bases; J trimming: 5 bases; junction bases outside the gene matches: 10. The CDR3 contains 16 residues. The germline V gene encodes CDR1 SGHRS and CDR2 YFSETQ. The CDR3 sequence is CASSSSGTGGGDTQYF. CDR3 bases: TGCGCCAGCAGTTCCTCCGGGACAGGGGGAGGAGATACGCAGTATTTT.

The rearrangement uses TRBV2 and TRBJ2-1, with 8 bases that match TRBD1. Per germline, CDR1 SNHLY and CDR2 FYNNEI. This CDR3 spans 13 amino acids. The trim removed 7 bases at V and 5 bases at J, leaving 4 bases unmatched. The CDR3 nucleotides read TGTGCCAGCACCGGGACAGGAAACAATGAGCAGTTCTTC. Protein sequence: CASTGTGNNEQFF.

The J gene is TRBJ2-1, the V gene TRBV5-1, with D uncertain. Trimming left V 0 bases short and J 0 bases short, with 7 bases between. This CDR3 region has 15 residues. Germline CDR1 reads SGHRS; CDR2 reads YFSETQ. CDR3 region: CASSLGPSSYNEQFF. The CDR3 DNA sequence: TGCGCCAGCAGCTTGGGTCCGAGCTCCTACAATGAGCAGTTCTTC.

This chain uses TRBV5-1 with TRBJ2-2, with TRBD1 as a possible D gene (6 bases). This CDR3 has 15 amino acids. CDR1 and CDR2 (germline): SGHRS, YFSETQ. V lost 3 bases and J 1 base, leaving 10 bases between the germline ends. CDR3 in DNA: TGCGCCAGCAGCTCCCCGGGACAGAACACCGGGGAGCTGTTTTTT. It translates to CASSSPGQNTGELFF. Full variable domain (remainder filled in from reference TRBV5-1 and TRBJ2-2): KAGVTQTPRYLIKTRGQQVTLSCSPISGHRSVSWYQQTPGQGLQFLFEYFSETQRNKGNFPGRFSGRQFSNSRSEMNVSTLELGDSALYLCASSSPGQNTGELFFGEGSRLTVL.

The chain employs TRBV13 and TRBJ1-6; TRBD1 aligns across 7 bases. Trimming removed 5 bases from V and 6 bases from J; junction bases left unmatched: 10. Germline V gene lookup returns CDR1 PRHDT and CDR2 FYEKMQ (reference sequence). The CDR3 totals 16 residues. CDR3 sequence (DNA): TGTGCCAGCAGCCCCAGACAGGGAGGTTTTAATTCACCCCTCCACTTT. This codes for CASSPRQGGFNSPLHF.

V is TRBV2 and J is TRBJ2-7; TRBD1 agrees at 10 bases. The CDR3 has 16 residues. Per the germline V gene, CDR1 is SNHLY and CDR2 is FYNNEI. The V segment lost 6 bases and the J segment 5 bases; nucleotides outside the gene matches: 13. DNA for the CDR3: TGTGCCAGCAGGCCTCGAGGGACAGGGGCGTTTAACGAGCAGTACTTC. Translating gives CASRPRGTGAFNEQYF.

DNA of the CDR3: TGCGCCAGCAGCTTGGGCCCATTTCCAGTCTTCACAGATACGCAGTATTTT. As protein: CASSLGPFPVFTDTQYF. This chain links TRBV5-1 with TRBJ2-3; D is unclear. V was trimmed by 0 bases and J by 2 bases, leaving 16 bases between them. The CDR3 has 17 amino acids. Germline CDR1 reads SGHRS; CDR2 reads YFSETQ. Supplemented by reference TRBV5-1 and TRBJ2-3, the full variable domain reads KAGVTQTPRYLIKTRGQQVTLSCSPISGHRSVSWYQQTPGQGLQFLFEYFSETQRNKGNFPGRFSGRQFSNSRSEMNVSTLELGDSALYLCASSLGPFPVFTDTQYFGPGTRLTVL.

The V call is TRBV5-1, the J call TRBJ1-2; 7 bases fit TRBD1. The V gene end was trimmed by 2 bases and the J gene end by 6 bases; junction bases not matched to a gene: 7. Germline V lookup: CDR1 SGHRS, CDR2 YFSETQ. This CDR3 spans 14 amino acids. The CDR3 loop reads CASSFGGGGDGYTF. The CDR3 nucleotides are TGCGCCAGCAGCTTCGGAGGGGGCGGGGATGGCTACACCTTC. Using reference TRBV5-1 and TRBJ1-2 for the parts outside the CDR3, the full variable domain is KAGVTQTPRYLIKTRGQQVTLSCSPISGHRSVSWYQQTPGQGLQFLFEYFSETQRNKGNFPGRFSGRQFSNSRSEMNVSTLELGDSALYLCASSFGGGGDGYTFGSGTRLTVV.

The rearrangement links TRBV5-5 to TRBJ2-7; D is unclear. In germline, CDR1 is SGHKS, CDR2 YYEKEE (reference sequence). The CDR3 runs 15 residues. V was cut by 0 bases and J by 0 bases, with 10 bases left in between. The CDR3 coding sequence is TGTGCCAGCAGCTTGGCCGCACTTACCTCCTACGAGCAGTACTTC. This sequence encodes CASSLAALTSYEQYF.

The count of this clone is one. V is TRBV28 and J is TRBJ1-1; TRBD1 might be the D (6 bases). V lost 5 bases and J lost 3, with 16 bases in between. The CDR3 length is 15 residues. CDR1 and CDR2 (germline): MDHEN, SYDVKM. CDR3 DNA: TGTGCCAGCAGTCCACGGGGGGGCTATGACACTGAAGCTTTCTTT. Protein sequence: CASSPRGGYDTEAFF.

The rearrangement uses TRBV7-2 and TRBJ2-3; D perhaps matches TRBD2 (5 bases). V lost 3 bases to trimming and J lost 2 bases, with 9 bases between them. There are 14 residues in the CDR3. CDR1 is SGHTA, CDR2 FQGNSA, per germline. The CDR3 nucleotides read TGTGCCAGCAGCTTTAGCGCCTTCACAGATACGCAGTATTTT. It translates to CASSFSAFTDTQYF.

CDR3 protein: CSVLTTISTDTQYF. The CDR3 nucleotides read TGCAGCGTTCTGACGACAATTAGCACAGATACGCAGTATTTT. The chain carries TRBV29-1 and TRBJ2-3, with D unclear. V lost 5 bases to trimming and J lost 0 bases, with 12 bases between them. This CDR3 is 14 amino acids long. Germline CDR1 SQVTM, CDR2 ANQGSEA.

This clone was detected only a few times. The rearrangement joins TRBV5-1 to TRBJ2-7; TRBD2 matches 7 bases. This CDR3 has 17 residues. The V gene end was trimmed by 4 bases and the J gene end by 0 bases; junction bases not matched to a gene: 13. Germline CDR1 SGHRS, CDR2 YFSETQ. CDR3 residues: CASSKRPVLADSYEQYF. As DNA, the CDR3 is TGCGCCAGCAGCAAACGACCCGTCCTAGCGGACTCCTACGAGCAGTACTTC.

CDR3 sequence reads: CASSYSLTANQPQHF. CDR3 nucleotides: TGTGCCAGCAGTTACAGTCTTACTGCCAATCAGCCCCAGCATTTT. This chain links TRBV6-5 with TRBJ1-5; D is uncertain. Trimming took off 2 bases at V and 3 bases at J, with 11 bases between the two ends. The CDR3 totals 15 residues. Looked up from germline, CDR1 is MNHEY and CDR2 is SVGAGI.

The rearrangement links TRBV6-6 to TRBJ2-7; TRBD2 agrees at 7 bases. The CDR3 is 14 amino acids. CDR1 and CDR2 from the germline V gene are MNHNY and SVGAGI (reference sequence). J gave up 4 bases and V 4 bases, and 7 bases lay outside the gene matches. This CDR3 is CASSLGGGRYEQYF. In DNA, the CDR3 is TGTGCCAGCAGTTTGGGGGGGGGTAGGTACGAGCAGTACTTC.

Only a few counts were recorded for this clone. Other DNA sequences in this sample translate to the same CDR3. The chain joins TRBV5-1 to TRBJ1-5, with 8 bases matching TRBD1. The CDR3 length is 14 residues. Unmatched junction bases numbered 2, after V lost 4 bases and J lost 2 bases. Germline CDR1 is SGHRS and CDR2 is YFSETQ. CDR3 in amino acids: CASSPGQGNQPQHF. As DNA, the CDR3 is TGCGCCAGCAGCCCGGGACAGGGCAATCAGCCCCAGCATTTT.

The rearrangement uses TRBV29-1 and TRBJ1-1, with D perhaps matching TRBD1 (6 bases). V was trimmed by 5 bases and J by 1 base, leaving 23 bases between them. The CDR3 has 17 residues. The germline gives CDR1 SQVTM, CDR2 ANQGSEA. CDR3 bases: TGCAGCGTTTCCGGGGGGCTCCGGCTAACAAGGAACACTGAAGCTTTCTTT. Its translation: CSVSGGLRLTRNTEAFF. The whole variable domain, filled in from reference TRBV29-1 and TRBJ1-1, reads SAVISQKPSRDICQRGTSLTIQCQVDSQVTMMFWYRQQPGQSLTLIATANQGSEATYESGFVIDKFPISRPNLTFSTLTVSNMSPEDSSIYLCSVSGGLRLTRNTEAFFGQGTRLTVV.

In its sample, this clone was seen a few times. The gene calls are TRBV18 and TRBJ1-5; D is ambiguous. CDR3 length: 13 amino acids. V was trimmed by 5 bases and J by 0 bases, leaving 5 bases between them. Germline V lookup: CDR1 KGHSH, CDR2 LQKENI. This CDR3 is CASSENSNQPQHF. The CDR3 DNA is TGTGCCAGCTCAGAAAATAGCAATCAGCCCCAGCATTTT.

The J gene is TRBJ1-5, the V gene TRBV5-1; maybe TRBD1 (5 bases). Germline V lookup: CDR1 SGHRS, CDR2 YFSETQ. Trimming took 0 bases from V and 7 from J, leaving 11 bases between them. The CDR3 consists of 14 residues. The CDR3 DNA sequence: TGCGCCAGCAGCTTGGAGGGGCGAGACCAGCCCCAGCATTTT. It yields the protein CASSLEGRDQPQHF.

The CDR3 reads CSASRATEAFF. In nucleotides, the CDR3 is TGCAGTGCTTCCAGGGCGACTGAAGCTTTCTTT. J is TRBJ1-1 and V is TRBV20-1, with a weak D call TRBD1 (5 bases). Germline-derived CDR1 and CDR2 are DFQATT and SNEGSKA (reference sequence). V gave up 5 bases and J gave up 5 bases, with 9 bases separating them. The CDR3 runs 11 residues.

The chain recombines TRBV5-4 with TRBJ1-4, with D uncertain. Germline CDR1 and CDR2: SGHNT and YYREEE (reference sequence). CDR3 size: 12 residues. Trimming pared 0 bases from V and 7 bases from J, leaving 4 bases between. CDR3 DNA sequence: TGTGCCAGCAGCTTGGACAGTGAAAAACTGTTTTTT. This codes for CASSLDSEKLFF.

This chain connects TRBV29-1 to TRBJ1-4; D gene ambiguous. The germline CDR1 and CDR2 sequences are SQVTM and ANQGSEA. V was pared by 6 bases and J by 1 base, with 12 bases between. This CDR3 is 14 amino acids long. CDR3 sequence (DNA): TGCAGCGTCTCCCTCGTGGGAACTAATGAAAAACTGTTTTTT. Protein product: CSVSLVGTNEKLFF. The full variable domain, rest sourced from reference TRBV29-1 and TRBJ1-4, is SAVISQKPSRDICQRGTSLTIQCQVDSQVTMMFWYRQQPGQSLTLIATANQGSEATYESGFVIDKFPISRPNLTFSTLTVSNMSPEDSSIYLCSVSLVGTNEKLFFGSGTQLSVL.

The chain has TRBV5-6 and TRBJ1-2, with 9 bases fitting TRBD1. CDR1 and CDR2 from the germline V gene are SGHDT and YYEEEE. V shed 6 bases, J shed 6 bases, and the junction held 9 bases outside the gene matches. CDR3 length: 14 residues. CDR3 nucleotides: TGTGCCAGCACCGCCGACAGGGGGTCTGATGGCTACACCTTC. Protein sequence: CASTADRGSDGYTF.

The V and J genes are TRBV7-7 and TRBJ2-7; TRBD2 aligns across 7 bases. Losses at the gene ends were 5 bases for V and 6 bases for J; bases not matched to a gene: 19. This CDR3 region has 17 residues. Germline V gives CDR1 SSHAT, CDR2 FNYEAQ (reference sequence). This CDR3 is CASSPGGEEGGSVEQYF. In DNA, the CDR3 is TGTGCCAGCAGCCCCGGAGGGGAGGAGGGAGGGTCCGTCGAGCAGTACTTC.

V is TRBV18 and J is TRBJ1-5; D unresolved. Germline V lookup: CDR1 KGHSH, CDR2 LQKENI. Deletions cut 6 bases from V and 1 base from J, with 10 bases between. The CDR3 extends over 14 amino acids. CDR3 sequence reads: CASSRDVSNQPQHF. The CDR3, as DNA: TGTGCCAGCTCCCGAGACGTAAGCAATCAGCCCCAGCATTTT. The full variable domain, completed using reference TRBV18 and TRBJ1-5, is NAGVMQNPRHLVRRRGQEARLRCSPMKGHSHVYWYRQLPEEGLKFMVYLQKENIIDESGMPKERFSAEFPKEGPSILRIQQVVRGDSAAYFCASSRDVSNQPQHFGDGTRLSIL.

This sequence joins TRBV5-1 and TRBJ1-1, with TRBD1 identical over 7 bases. CDR3 length: 17 amino acids. The germline CDR1 and CDR2 sequences are SGHRS and YFSETQ. The J segment lost 1 base and the V segment lost 1 base, leaving 10 bases of the junction unmatched. The chain's CDR3 is CASSLSPGGTANTEAFF. DNA of the CDR3: TGCGCCAGCAGCTTGTCCCCTGGGGGGACAGCGAACACTGAAGCTTTCTTT.

The chain joins TRBV5-1 to TRBJ1-2, with D uncertain. The CDR3 runs 15 residues. V lost 0 bases and J 2 bases, leaving 11 bases between the germline ends. CDR1 and CDR2 from the germline V gene are SGHRS and YFSETQ. The CDR3 spells CASSLGGPGNYGYTF. The CDR3 coding sequence is TGCGCCAGCAGCTTGGGCGGCCCGGGAAACTATGGCTACACCTTC.